The next 27 T cell receptor beta chains were all read from a single sample in a study of shared clonotypes between healthy human individuals. CD8 cells classed as naive were CD45RO-negative and positively selected for CCR7, excluding terminally differentiated effector memory CD45RA+ cells. Generated by immunoSEQ multiplex PCR, the TCRdb table keeps only in-frame clones and is missing some. The sample lists about 2 million clones; 85% to 95% were seen once. Sequencing used naive CD8+ T cells sorted from blood. The receptors shown here come from a man aged 18 to 35 in good health.

V and J are TRBV19 and TRBJ2-5; the D gene is possibly TRBD2 (5 bases). Germline loops: CDR1 LNHDA, CDR2 SQIVND (reference sequence). The CDR3 has 16 amino acids. The ends were cut back, 2 bases at V and 2 bases at J, with 15 bases in the middle. This chain's CDR3 is CASSIWSGGPQETQYF. CDR3 sequence (DNA): TGTGCCAGTAGTATATGGAGCGGCGGACCTCAAGAGACCCAGTACTTC.

This clone was counted once. The rearrangement links TRBV19 to TRBJ1-2; 7 bases fit TRBD1. Germline V gene lookup returns CDR1 LNHDA and CDR2 SQIVND (reference sequence). The J segment lost 3 bases and the V segment lost 1 base, leaving 5 bases of the junction unmatched. The CDR3 contains 15 residues. The CDR3 bases are TGTGCCAGTAGTATAGGACAGGGATGGGACTATGGCTACACCTTC. It is translated as CASSIGQGWDYGYTF.

The CDR3 nucleotides are TGCGCCAGCAGCCACCGGGCCGCTAGCTCCGGAGAGACCCAGTACTTC. Translated, it gives CASSHRAASSGETQYF. This rearrangement joins TRBV4-1 to TRBJ2-5; possible D gene TRBD2, 5 bases. Germline values: CDR1 MGHRA, CDR2 YSYEKL. The V end lost 3 bases, the J end lost 4 bases, and 18 bases lay between the germline ends. This CDR3 region has 16 residues.

The chain joins TRBV27 to TRBJ2-3, with TRBD2 as a possible D gene (6 bases). CDR1 is MNHEY and CDR2 is SMNVEV in the germline V gene (reference sequence). The CDR3 length is 17 residues. Trimming took off 0 bases at V and 6 bases at J, with 19 bases between the two ends. In DNA form, the CDR3 reads TGTGCCAGCAGTTTATCGTTAGCGTACTGGGAGGAGGATACGCAGTATTTT. Its protein is CASSLSLAYWEEDTQYF.

The chain recombines TRBV14 with TRBJ1-1; unclear D gene. Germline CDR1 and CDR2: SGHDN and FVKESK. The CDR3 loop spans 13 amino acids. The ends were cut back, 0 bases at V and 3 bases at J, with 5 bases in the middle. This CDR3 reads CASSQEWYTEAFF. DNA for the CDR3: TGTGCCAGCAGCCAAGAGTGGTACACTGAAGCTTTCTTT.

In its sample, this clone was seen once. The rearrangement links TRBV7-2 to TRBJ2-3; D is ambiguous. The CDR3 runs to 12 residues. V dropped 3 bases and J dropped 4 bases, with 5 bases sitting between them. In germline, CDR1 is SGHTA, CDR2 FQGNSA. CDR3 sequence (DNA): TGTGCCAGCAGCTTTTCTGCAGATACGCAGTATTTT. Amino acid sequence: CASSFSADTQYF. The full variable domain, completed using reference TRBV7-2 and TRBJ2-3, is GAGVSQSPSNKVTEKGKDVELRCDPISGHTALYWYRQSLGQGLEFLIYFQGNSAPDKSGLPSDRFSAERTGGSVSTLTIQRTQQEDSAVYLCASSFSADTQYFGPGTRLTVL.

A note on this clone: The same CDR3 can be traced to other DNA sequences in this sample. V is TRBV9 and J is TRBJ1-1; D is unclear. V dropped 0 bases and J dropped 1 base, with 7 bases sitting between them. CDR1 is SGDLS, CDR2 YYNGEE, per germline. The CDR3 covers 14 residues. The CDR3 loop reads CASSVVEGNTEAFF. CDR3 bases: TGTGCCAGCAGCGTAGTGGAAGGGAACACTGAAGCTTTCTTT.

V gene TRBV27 combines with J gene TRBJ1-1, with 7 bases fitting TRBD1. The CDR3 spans 16 residues. Unmatched junction bases numbered 12, after V lost 3 bases and J lost 5 bases. Per germline, CDR1 MNHEY and CDR2 SMNVEV (reference sequence). The CDR3 is CASSFLGTVEMTEAFF. The DNA for the CDR3 is TGTGCCAGCAGTTTCCTCGGGACAGTGGAGATGACTGAAGCTTTCTTT.

DNA of the CDR3: TGTGCCAGCAGCGACCAAAGAGTAGCTTGGGAGACCCAGTACTTC. Its translation is CASSDQRVAWETQYF. The chain is built from TRBV2 and TRBJ2-5; unclear D gene. Trimming removed 6 bases at V and 5 bases at J, with 19 bases between. Looked up from germline, CDR1 is SNHLY and CDR2 is FYNNEI. This CDR3 region has 15 residues.

V gene TRBV30 combines with J gene TRBJ1-1, with unresolved D. Per the germline V gene, CDR1 is GTSNPN and CDR2 is SVGIG (reference sequence). The length of the CDR3 is 13 residues. V shed 5 bases and J shed 1 base, with 11 bases lying between them. The CDR3 loop reads CAWDPAGNTEAFF. CDR3 nucleotide sequence: TGTGCCTGGGACCCAGCTGGGAACACTGAAGCTTTCTTT.

This chain uses TRBV4-3 with TRBJ2-7; TRBD1 agrees at 9 bases. Germline V gene data show CDR1 as LGHNA and CDR2 as YSLEER. V dropped 0 bases and J dropped 5; count of bases not matched to a gene: 8. This CDR3 spans 16 amino acids. The CDR3 sequence: CASSQDSRTGAHEQYF. Here the CDR3 DNA reads TGCGCCAGCAGCCAAGATTCCCGGACAGGGGCCCACGAGCAGTACTTC.

The J gene is TRBJ2-3, the V gene TRBV13, with 10 positions matching TRBD2. CDR1 is PRHDT, CDR2 FYEKMQ, per germline (reference sequence). The length of the CDR3 is 16 residues. Unmatched junction bases numbered 11, after V lost 5 bases and J lost 6 bases. CDR3 in amino acids: CASSPGVEAGGDTQYF. In DNA form, the CDR3 reads TGTGCCAGCAGCCCCGGAGTCGAAGCGGGGGGGGATACGCAGTATTTT. The whole variable domain, remainder taken from reference TRBV13 and TRBJ2-3, is AAGVIQSPRHLIKEKRETATLKCYPIPRHDTVYWYQQGPGQDPQFLISFYEKMQSDKGSIPDRFSAQQFSDYHSELNMSSLELGDSALYFCASSPGVEAGGDTQYFGPGTRLTVL.

This rearrangement joins TRBV5-6 to TRBJ2-3, with 11 bases aligning to TRBD2. The CDR3 totals 15 residues. CDR1 SGHDT and CDR2 YYEEEE come from the germline V gene. V shed 4 bases, J shed 5 bases, and the junction held 6 bases outside the gene matches. The chain's CDR3 is CASSPEGLAVDTQYF. DNA of the CDR3: TGTGCCAGCAGCCCGGAGGGACTAGCGGTAGATACGCAGTATTTT.

This chain links TRBV7-9 with TRBJ2-5; D is uncertain. This CDR3 region has 13 residues. V lost 1 base to trimming and J lost 4 bases, with 7 bases between them. Germline values: CDR1 SEHNR, CDR2 FQNEAQ (reference sequence). CDR3 bases: TGTGCCAGCAGCTTAGACTCCCCAGAGACCCAGTACTTC. Translated, it gives CASSLDSPETQYF.

This chain connects TRBV30 to TRBJ2-7; D may be TRBD1 or TRBD2 (5 bases each). CDR1 is GTSNPN and CDR2 is SVGIG in the germline V gene (reference sequence). V lost 0 bases and J 7 bases, leaving 16 bases between the germline ends. The CDR3 is 14 amino acids. CDR3 protein: CAWSVDSGLGEQYF. For the CDR3, the DNA is TGTGCCTGGAGTGTAGACAGCGGCCTGGGTGAGCAGTACTTC.

This chain uses TRBV21-1 with TRBJ1-2; no DNA check was done on the table's D call, TRBD1. TRBV21-1 counts as a pseudogene. The CDR3 loop spans 14 amino acids. CDR3 bases: TGTGCCAGAGAAGGACAGGGGCCTTTCTATGGCTACACCTTC. Amino acids: CAREGQGPFYGYTF.

This chain joins TRBV5-1 and TRBJ2-5; D not resolved. The J call may not be correct, given that the DNA end is closer to TRBJ2-7. Germline CDR1 is SGHRS and CDR2 is YFSETQ. The CDR3 has 14 residues. As DNA, the CDR3 is TGCGCCAGCAGCTTGAGAGGCGGTACCTACGAGCAGTACTTC. Translation gives CASSLRGGTYEQYF.

The J gene is TRBJ2-7, the V gene TRBV7-9; D unresolved. V lost 1 base to trimming and J lost 1 base, with 8 bases between them. The CDR3 spans 14 residues. CDR1 and CDR2 from the germline V gene are SEHNR and FQNEAQ (reference sequence). Here the CDR3 reads CASSLDPASYEQYF. CDR3 DNA sequence: TGTGCCAGCAGCTTAGATCCAGCATCCTACGAGCAGTACTTC.

CDR3 sequence (DNA): TGCGCCAGCAGACCGGGGGACACCCCGAGCACAGATACGCAGTATTTT. This translates into CASRPGDTPSTDTQYF. The V gene is TRBV4-1, the J gene TRBJ2-3; D might be TRBD1 or TRBD2, each matching 6 bases. Trimming shortened V by 6 bases and J by 0 bases, and 16 bases separated the two germline ends. Germline CDR1 reads MGHRA; CDR2 reads YSYEKL. The CDR3 covers 16 residues.

Turning to this clone: Relative to the germline gene, one junction end is altered; a read error may explain this. The V call is TRBV10-1, the J call TRBJ1-6; no clear D. This CDR3 spans 22 amino acids. Germline CDR1 reads WNHNN; CDR2 reads SYGVQD (reference sequence). CDR3 protein: CASSGRDYSFGDQVSVVEYVGF. The DNA of the CDR3 is TGCGCCAGCAGCGGTAGAGATTACAGTTTCGGTGACCAAGTTAGTGTAGTTGAGTATGTGGGGTTT.

This chain links TRBV27 with TRBJ2-7; D assignment may be TRBD1 or TRBD2 (5 bases each). The CDR3 runs 17 residues. V dropped 5 bases and J dropped 2 bases, with 22 bases sitting between them. Germline lookup yields CDR1 MNHEY and CDR2 SMNVEV (reference sequence). Written as DNA, the CDR3 is TGTGCCAGCAGTATCCGGGACCCCACCTTCAGTACCTACGAGCAGTACTTC. It encodes CASSIRDPTFSTYEQYF.

This clone was seen more than once but under ten times. The chain has TRBV10-3 and TRBJ1-1; D gene ambiguous. There are 13 residues in the CDR3. Between the trimmed V and J ends, which lost 6 bases and 1 base, there was a span of 9 bases. Germline V lookup: CDR1 ENHRY, CDR2 SYGVKD. In nucleotides, the CDR3 is TGTGCCATCAGGAAGGGAGCGAACACTGAAGCTTTCTTT. Amino acids: CAIRKGANTEAFF.

The table lists this clone with a few counts. This sample includes further DNA sequences coding for the same CDR3. The rearrangement joins TRBV5-1 to TRBJ2-7; D gene ambiguous. V was cut by 4 bases and J by 0 bases, with 2 bases left in between. CDR1 and CDR2 (germline): SGHRS, YFSETQ. The CDR3 spans 11 residues. CDR3 loop: CASSASYEQYF. In DNA form, the CDR3 reads TGCGCCAGCAGCGCCTCCTACGAGCAGTACTTC.

The V call is TRBV28, the J call TRBJ2-3; 9 bases agree with TRBD1. Unmatched junction bases numbered 13, after V lost 3 bases and J lost 0 bases. The CDR3 has 19 amino acids. Germline loops: CDR1 MDHEN, CDR2 SYDVKM. The DNA for the CDR3 is TGTGCCAGCAGTTTTTATATAGGGGGACAGGGATCTAGCACAGATACGCAGTATTTT. Amino acid sequence: CASSFYIGGQGSSTDTQYF.

This clone occurred a few times. The rearrangement uses TRBV6-6 and TRBJ1-6; maybe TRBD1 (6 bases). Germline V gene lookup returns CDR1 MNHNY and CDR2 SVGAGI (reference sequence). V was pared by 2 bases and J by 1 base, with 9 bases between. This CDR3 spans 16 amino acids. In DNA form, the CDR3 reads TGTGCCAGCAGTTACCGACAGGATTCCTATAATTCACCCCTCCACTTT. Protein: CASSYRQDSYNSPLHF.

Points on this clone: The sample carries other DNA sequences with the same CDR3. The chain employs TRBV6-5 and TRBJ1-1; 8 bases are a match to TRBD1. The CDR3 loop spans 14 amino acids. CDR1 and CDR2 from the germline V gene are MNHEY and SVGAGI. J lost 1 base, V lost 5 bases, and 3 bases had no gene match. This chain's CDR3 is CASSPTGENTEAFF. The CDR3 DNA is TGTGCCAGCAGTCCGACAGGGGAGAACACTGAAGCTTTCTTT.

As for this clone: Other DNA sequences within the sample encode an identical CDR3. The chain links TRBV7-9 to TRBJ1-1; no definite D call. In germline, CDR1 is SEHNR, CDR2 FQNEAQ (reference sequence). V lost 0 bases and J lost 4, with 3 bases in between. This CDR3 has 12 residues. CDR3: CASSLASTEAFF. CDR3 DNA sequence: TGTGCCAGCAGCTTAGCGAGCACTGAAGCTTTCTTT.